Sequencing of this T cell receptor beta chain was carried out in a study of beta chain features in type 1 diabetes. Overall study: Sorted cells from all samples, numbering fewer than 120,000,000, were examined.

A remark on this clone: Its antigen is not known.

Study-wide results and caveats: Shorter TCRB CDR3s, moderately but significantly so, were found in Type 1 diabetes patients in all four CD4+ subsets. PCR may have favored shorter templates equally in patients and controls. Highly expressing activated T cells could be over-counted with a cDNA template.

Of the isolated RNA, all was reverse transcribed, and so the sequenced material was expressed TCRB transcripts. Mean read depth for naive, central memory and regulatory T cell samples was several million reads. Produced via immunoSEQ multiplex PCR; TCRdb's table is partial and in-frame only. The sample lists 140,000 to 150,000 clones; 10% to 15% were seen once. V was clipped by 2 bases and J by 3 bases, with 17 bases between them. The germline V gene encodes CDR1 MDHEN and CDR2 SYDVKM. There are 16 residues in the CDR3. The chain employs TRBV28 and TRBJ2-7; possible D gene TRBD2, 5 bases. Material for sequencing was central memory CD4+ T cells from blood. The TCR was taken from a man between 18 and 29 years old with type 1 diabetes. The CDR3 coding sequence is TGTGCCAGCAGTTTAAGTGGCAGACTACGATTCTACGAGCAGTACTTC. The encoded protein is CASSLSGRLRFYEQYF.